This T cell receptor (beta chain) was retrieved from a study of blood T cell repertoires in COVID-19. Study-level information: Sites in the United States, Italy and Spain provided acute and convalescent COVID-19 samples. Sources were T cells, B-cell-depleted T cells, or PBMCs; the material itself was cDNA or gDNA.

Germline V gives CDR1 SQVTM, CDR2 ANQGSEA. This CDR3 has 14 amino acids. Between the trimmed V and J ends, which lost 4 bases and 4 bases, there was a span of 15 bases. Source study methods: Amplification with reference gene primers provided the estimates of nucleated cell counts. The protocol was immunoSEQ multiplex PCR, while the TCRdb copy is restricted to in-frame clones and leaves out a portion. The V and J calls and clone size were taken over from that table, and D and trimming were inferred from the DNA. The table records about 52,000 clones, 70% to 90% of them present only once. The sequenced material came from peripheral blood. This chain connects TRBV29-1 to TRBJ2-3; possibly TRBD1 for D (6 bases). The TCR was taken from a man aged 65-85 years with acute or convalescent COVID-19. This CDR3 reads CSVGWAGVSDTQYF. In nucleotides, the CDR3 is TGCAGCGTTGGTTGGGCAGGGGTTTCAGATACGCAGTATTTT.